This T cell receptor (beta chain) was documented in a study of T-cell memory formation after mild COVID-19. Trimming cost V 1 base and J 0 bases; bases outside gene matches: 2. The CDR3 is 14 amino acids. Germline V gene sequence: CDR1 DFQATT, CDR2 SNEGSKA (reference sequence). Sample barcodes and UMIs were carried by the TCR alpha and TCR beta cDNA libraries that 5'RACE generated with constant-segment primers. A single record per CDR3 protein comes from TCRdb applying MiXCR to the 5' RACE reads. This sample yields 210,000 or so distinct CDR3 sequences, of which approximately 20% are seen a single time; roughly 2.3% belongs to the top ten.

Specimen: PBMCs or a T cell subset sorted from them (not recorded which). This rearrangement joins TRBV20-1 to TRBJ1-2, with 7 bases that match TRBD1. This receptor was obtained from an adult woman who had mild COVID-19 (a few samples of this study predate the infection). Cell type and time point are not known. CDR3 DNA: TGCAGTGCTAGAGCCGGGACAGCTAACTATGGCTACACCTTC. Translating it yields CSARAGTANYGYTF.